The 29 T cell receptor beta chains in this list originate from one sample, sequenced in a study of vaccination and CD4 T cells after COVID-19. Treatment in this sample: roughly ten-day PBMC culture with coronavirus spike peptide pools or control peptides (ViraFEST assay). Their target antigens are unknown. The assay that was used to sequence DNA from cultured CD4+ T cells was the Oncomine TCR Beta short-read assay. TCRdb re-analysed the PCR reads in MiXCR, keeping a single row per CDR3 protein. The sample includes around 26,000 distinct CDR3 sequences, 64% of them seen just once. Material: CD4+ T cells from blood, cultured in vitro. The receptors stem from a human donor who had recovered from COVID-19.

This clonotype has only a few counts. The J gene is TRBJ2-7, the V gene TRBV2, with 9 bases identical to TRBD1. V gave up 6 bases and J gave up 0 bases; unmatched junction bases: 3. Per germline, CDR1 SNHLY and CDR2 FYNNEI. The CDR3 has 14 residues. The CDR3 reads CASRDRGNSYEQYF. CDR3 bases: TGTGCCAGCAGGGACAGGGGAAACTCCTACGAGCAGTACTTC.

The chain joins TRBV27 to TRBJ1-5, with 7 bases fitting TRBD1. Germline values: CDR1 MNHEY, CDR2 SMNVEV (reference sequence). After removal of 3 bases from V and 1 base from J, the junction contained 6 bases not matched to a gene. The CDR3 runs to 16 residues. As DNA, the CDR3 is TGTGCCAGCAGTTTTTCTGGGACAGTCAGCAATCAGCCCCAGCATTTT. Encoded protein: CASSFSGTVSNQPQHF.

In nucleotides, the CDR3 is TGTGCCAGTAGGAGCCCGTTTACAGGGGAAGAGACCCAGTACTTC. Protein sequence: CASRSPFTGEETQYF. This chain uses TRBV19 with TRBJ2-5; TRBD1 agrees at 7 bases. The CDR3 extends over 15 amino acids. The V and J ends lost 6 bases and 3 bases, in that order; junction bases with no gene match: 10. Germline V gene data show CDR1 as LNHDA and CDR2 as SQIVND (reference sequence).

The rearrangement uses TRBV6-1 and TRBJ1-1, with D perhaps TRBD1 (6 bases). V lost 6 bases and J 5 bases, leaving 19 bases between the germline ends. The CDR3 extends over 15 amino acids. Germline V gene data show CDR1 as MNHNS and CDR2 as SASEGT. CDR3 in amino acids: CASRKTGKGGTEAFF. CDR3 DNA: TGTGCCAGCAGAAAAACAGGGAAGGGGGGGACTGAAGCTTTCTTT.

The CDR3 nucleotides are TGCAGTGCTAGACCGGGACCCAGCACAGATACGCAGTATTTT. Protein sequence: CSARPGPSTDTQYF. The rearrangement joins TRBV20-1 to TRBJ2-3; D tentatively fits TRBD1 or TRBD2 (5 bases each). Germline CDR1 reads DFQATT; CDR2 reads SNEGSKA (reference sequence). CDR3 length equals 14 residues. V lost 2 bases and J lost 0, with 9 bases in between.

V usage is TRBV20-1 and J usage is TRBJ2-5, with D possibly being TRBD2 (6 bases). The germline gives CDR1 DFQATT, CDR2 SNEGSKA (reference sequence). V lost 5 bases to trimming and J lost 4 bases, with 23 bases between them. The CDR3 runs 16 residues. Here the CDR3 reads CSAPRLILEGTETQYF. In DNA form, the CDR3 reads TGCAGTGCTCCCCGCCTGATCTTGGAGGGCACAGAGACCCAGTACTTC.

The gene calls are TRBV7-3 and TRBJ2-3; D tentatively reads TRBD1 or TRBD2 (5 bases each). In germline, CDR1 is SGHTA, CDR2 FQGTGA. V was shortened by 5 bases and J by 8 bases, with 14 bases between the two germline ends. The CDR3 is made up of 13 amino acids. The chain's CDR3 is CASSPGALGTQYF. CDR3 in DNA: TGTGCCAGCAGCCCCGGGGCTCTCGGTACGCAGTATTTT.

This chain joins TRBV4-2 and TRBJ1-5, with unresolved D. This CDR3 region has 16 residues. Germline CDR1 is LGHNA and CDR2 is YNFKEQ. With 3 bases removed from V and 3 bases from J, the gap between germline ends came to 15 bases. This chain's CDR3 is CASSHGQRETNQPQHF. The CDR3 DNA is TGTGCCAGCAGCCACGGCCAACGGGAGACCAATCAGCCCCAGCATTTT.

The CDR3 reads CSAEGLQHTQYF. DNA of the CDR3: TGCAGTGCTGAAGGTCTCCAGCATACGCAGTATTTT. This chain uses TRBV20-1 with TRBJ2-3; D is uncertain. CDR1 and CDR2 from the germline V gene are DFQATT and SNEGSKA (reference sequence). Trimming removed 5 bases from V and 7 bases from J, with 13 bases in between. The CDR3 contains 12 residues.

This chain links TRBV20-1 with TRBJ2-5; 8 bases are a match to TRBD2. Losses at the gene ends were 0 bases for V and 7 bases for J; bases not matched to a gene: 10. The length of the CDR3 is 15 residues. Germline V CDR1 and CDR2: DFQATT, SNEGSKA (reference sequence). The CDR3 reads CSAREGAGASGTQYF. DNA for the CDR3: TGCAGTGCTAGAGAGGGAGCGGGAGCTTCTGGGACCCAGTACTTC.

This clonotype was detected a few times. The V call is TRBV2, the J call TRBJ1-5; D is uncertain. Germline lookup yields CDR1 SNHLY and CDR2 FYNNEI. The CDR3 is made up of 13 amino acids. V was pared by 0 bases and J by 7 bases, with 7 bases between. CDR3 sequence: CASSEAAYQPQHF. DNA for the CDR3: TGTGCCAGCAGTGAAGCCGCCTACCAGCCCCAGCATTTT.

The chain uses TRBV7-2 and TRBJ1-2; D perhaps matches TRBD1 (5 bases). The CDR3 sequence is 16 residues long. In germline, CDR1 is SGHTA, CDR2 FQGNSA. V lost 5 bases to trimming and J lost 3 bases, with 19 bases between them. The CDR3 loop reads CASSPGSLGDHYGYTF. CDR3 nucleotides: TGTGCCAGCAGCCCCGGTTCCCTAGGGGATCACTATGGCTACACCTTC.

This clonotype was seen a handful of times. V and J are TRBV6-1 and TRBJ1-2; 8 bases are shared with TRBD1. Per the germline V gene, CDR1 is MNHNS and CDR2 is SASEGT. This CDR3 is built from 13 residues. Trimming took 4 bases from V and 7 from J; bases not matched to a gene: 5. CDR3 in amino acids: CASSVRQGPGYTF. Here the CDR3 DNA reads TGTGCCAGCAGTGTCCGACAGGGGCCTGGCTACACCTTC.

The chain links TRBV20-1 to TRBJ2-7; TRBD1 matches 7 bases. This CDR3 is 15 amino acids long. Germline-derived CDR1 and CDR2 are DFQATT and SNEGSKA (reference sequence). The J segment lost 7 bases and the V segment lost 4 bases, leaving 16 bases of the junction unmatched. The CDR3 here is CSAKEDGQAYEEQYF. In DNA, the CDR3 is TGCAGTGCTAAGGAGGATGGACAGGCCTACGAGGAGCAGTACTTC.

The chain combines TRBV21-1 with TRBJ2-7. TRBV21-1 is reported as a pseudogene. CDR3 size: 13 residues. Here the CDR3 DNA reads TGTGCCAGCAGCCCCTTTATAGTCTACGAGCAGTACTTC. It specifies CASSPFIVYEQYF.

This clonotype has a handful of counts. The chain links TRBV6-1 to TRBJ1-2, with a possible D match to TRBD1 (5 bases). The CDR3 has 17 residues. Trimming cost V 6 bases and J 2 bases, with 22 bases left between them. The germline CDR1 and CDR2 sequences are MNHNS and SASEGT. The CDR3 sequence: CASRETYWHTGNYGYTF. The DNA of the CDR3 is TGTGCCAGCAGAGAAACGTACTGGCACACAGGAAACTATGGCTACACCTTC.

J is TRBJ1-1 and V is TRBV10-3, with D tentatively TRBD1 (5 bases). From germline, CDR1 is ENHRY and CDR2 SYGVKD. V lost 1 base to trimming and J lost 7 bases, with 16 bases between them. This CDR3 contains 15 residues. The CDR3: CAISEWAGRGGEAFF. The CDR3 coding sequence is TGTGCCATCAGTGAGTGGGCAGGGAGGGGTGGTGAAGCTTTCTTT.

The rearrangement uses TRBV27 and TRBJ1-6, with D possibly matching TRBD1 (5 bases). V lost 8 bases and J 10 bases, leaving 15 bases between the germline ends. The CDR3 runs 13 residues. Germline V gives CDR1 MNHEY, CDR2 SMNVEV (reference sequence). The CDR3 reads CASRGGGGSPLHF. The CDR3, as DNA: TGTGCCAGCCGGGGGGGAGGAGGGTCACCCCTCCACTTT.

This chain joins TRBV20-1 and TRBJ1-4; D gene ambiguous. V gave up 1 base and J gave up 1 base, with 10 bases separating them. This CDR3 has 15 amino acids. Germline CDR1 and CDR2: DFQATT and SNEGSKA (reference sequence). This CDR3 is CSARGPTVTNEKLFF. Here the CDR3 DNA reads TGCAGTGCTAGAGGGCCCACAGTAACTAATGAAAAACTGTTTTTT.

The chain couples TRBV6-2 or TRBV6-3 to TRBJ2-5; D is possibly TRBD1 (5 bases). The CDR3 has 15 amino acids. From germline, CDR1 is MNHEY and CDR2 SVGEGT. The V and J ends lost 2 bases and 1 base respectively, with 11 bases between them. The CDR3 DNA reads TGTGCCAGCAGTTACCAGGGATTTCTCCAAGAGACCCAGTACTTC. It translates to CASSYQGFLQETQYF.

The chain has TRBV20-1 and TRBJ2-3, with 14 bases identical to TRBD2. The CDR3 has 15 amino acids. The germline V gene has CDR1 DFQATT and CDR2 SNEGSKA (reference sequence). V shed 6 bases, J shed 3 bases, and the junction held 5 bases outside the gene matches. The CDR3 nucleotides read TGCAGTGCCCCCAGGACTAGCGGGAGGACAGATACGCAGTATTTT. Its protein product is CSAPRTSGRTDTQYF.

The chain joins TRBV7-2 to TRBJ2-7, with a weak D call TRBD1 (6 bases). Germline V gene lookup returns CDR1 SGHTA and CDR2 FQGNSA. V was clipped by 2 bases and J by 3 bases, with 17 bases between them. The CDR3 is 16 residues long. The CDR3 is CASSLQPQGPNYEQYF. In DNA form, the CDR3 reads TGTGCCAGCAGCTTACAGCCCCAGGGGCCAAACTACGAGCAGTACTTC.

This clonotype was seen only once. The chain is built from TRBV7-4 and TRBJ2-7, with TRBD1 identical over 9 bases. Per the germline V gene, CDR1 is SGHVT and CDR2 is SQSDAQ. J lost 1 base, V lost 3 bases, and 7 bases had no gene match. The CDR3 contains 16 residues. The DNA for the CDR3 is TGTGCCAGCAGCTTTCGCCTAGACAGGGGGTCCTACGAGCAGTACTTC. Translation: CASSFRLDRGSYEQYF.

The J gene is TRBJ2-3, the V gene TRBV28, with 11 bases fitting TRBD1. The CDR3 has 16 residues. Germline loops: CDR1 MDHEN, CDR2 SYDVKM. Trimming took 2 bases from V and 6 from J; bases not matched to a gene: 7. The CDR3 nucleotides read TGTGCCAGCAGTTTAGTCCGGACAGGGGGCGTGGATACGCAGTATTTT. It translates to CASSLVRTGGVDTQYF.

The J gene is TRBJ2-3, the V gene TRBV29-1, with 10 bases aligning to TRBD2. The CDR3 spans 15 residues. The ends lost 4 bases at V and 2 bases at J; junction bases unmatched: 6. CDR1 is SQVTM, CDR2 ANQGSEA, per germline. The chain's CDR3 is CSVGTSGFDTDTQYF. The CDR3 DNA sequence: TGCAGCGTTGGGACTAGCGGATTCGACACAGATACGCAGTATTTT.

The CDR3 DNA sequence: TGTGCCAGCAGTTTATTCGGGCAGGGGGCGTCCGACATTCAGTACTTC. It encodes CASSLFGQGASDIQYF. The chain joins TRBV27 to TRBJ2-4; 8 bases are shared with TRBD1. The trim removed 1 base at V and 8 bases at J, leaving 10 bases unmatched. Per the germline V gene, CDR1 is MNHEY and CDR2 is SMNVEV (reference sequence). This CDR3 is 16 amino acids long.

J is TRBJ1-2 and V is TRBV28; D uncertain. Germline-derived CDR1 and CDR2 are MDHEN and SYDVKM. V lost 3 bases to trimming and J lost 5 bases, with 13 bases between them. The CDR3 extends over 14 amino acids. The CDR3 sequence is CASSLPARGYGYTF. CDR3 DNA: TGTGCCAGCAGTTTGCCAGCCCGCGGTTATGGCTACACCTTC.

The chain links TRBV5-1 to TRBJ1-2; D not certain. This CDR3 has 14 amino acids. V gave up 0 bases and J gave up 8 bases, with 14 bases separating them. CDR1 is SGHRS, CDR2 YFSETQ, per germline. Here the CDR3 reads CASSLAGARYGYTF. The CDR3 DNA reads as TGCGCCAGCAGCTTGGCCGGCGCCAGATACGGCTACACCTTC. Together with reference TRBV5-1 and TRBJ1-2, the CDR3 gives the full variable domain: KAGVTQTPRYLIKTRGQQVTLSCSPISGHRSVSWYQQTPGQGLQFLFEYFSETQRNKGNFPGRFSGRQFSNSRSEMNVSTLELGDSALYLCASSLAGARYGYTFGSGTRLTVV.

This clonotype was found once. The chain couples TRBV28 to TRBJ1-5, with D possibly being TRBD1 (5 bases). V lost 5 bases and J 4 bases, leaving 9 bases between the germline ends. Germline CDR1 and CDR2: MDHEN and SYDVKM. This CDR3 comprises 13 residues. The CDR3 loop reads CASSQHRNQPQHF. The CDR3 DNA reads TGTGCCAGCAGTCAGCACAGGAATCAGCCCCAGCATTTT.